These 32 T cell receptor beta chains share one sample of origin, sequenced in a study of shared clonotypes between healthy human individuals. The assay was immunoSEQ multiplex PCR, and TCRdb's table has in-frame clones only and misses some. The sample has some 1,900,000 clones; approximately 95% are singletons. Terminally differentiated effector memory CD45RA+ cells were excluded by CCR7 positive selection of CD45RO-negative cells. Sequenced: naive CD8+ T cells sorted from blood. All receptors derive from a man between 18 and 35 years old in good health.

Note on this clone: At the DNA level, this CDR3 is encoded by other sequences in the same sample as well. The V gene is TRBV11-2, the J gene TRBJ2-7; D call uncertain. V was pared by 3 bases and J by 2 bases, with 8 bases between. The CDR3 has 13 amino acids. Germline V gene lookup returns CDR1 SGHAT and CDR2 FQNNGV. CDR3 DNA: TGTGCCAGCAGCTTTTCCGAAACCTACGAGCAGTACTTC. Its protein is CASSFSETYEQYF.

This clone has a single count. This rearrangement joins TRBV27 to TRBJ1-5; D uncertain. Germline values: CDR1 MNHEY, CDR2 SMNVEV (reference sequence). CDR3 length: 14 amino acids. V gave up 8 bases and J gave up 1 base, with 12 bases separating them. CDR3 loop: CASRAGWSNQPQHF. CDR3 nucleotide sequence: TGTGCCAGCCGCGCAGGCTGGAGCAATCAGCCCCAGCATTTT.

The J gene is TRBJ2-7, the V gene TRBV4-1, with a weak D call TRBD2 (6 bases). This CDR3 spans 17 amino acids. CDR1 and CDR2 (germline): MGHRA, YSYEKL. Trimming took 5 bases from V and 0 from J, leaving 20 bases between them. CDR3 protein: CASSTVVGGASSYEQYF. As DNA, the CDR3 is TGCGCCAGCAGCACAGTAGTCGGAGGGGCGAGCTCCTACGAGCAGTACTTC.

The chain employs TRBV19 and TRBJ2-1; possible D gene TRBD1, 5 bases. V lost 1 base and J lost 1, with 8 bases in between. The CDR3 extends over 15 amino acids. Germline values: CDR1 LNHDA, CDR2 SQIVND (reference sequence). The CDR3 reads CASSIGSGSYNEQFF. The DNA of the CDR3 is TGTGCCAGTAGTATAGGTTCAGGGTCCTACAATGAGCAGTTCTTC.

The chain uses TRBV4-1 and TRBJ2-1; D may correspond to TRBD1 or TRBD2 (5 bases each). The CDR3 sequence is 13 residues long. Trimming shortened V by 5 bases and J by 7 bases, and 12 bases separated the two germline ends. Germline loops: CDR1 MGHRA, CDR2 YSYEKL. The CDR3, as DNA: TGCGCCAGCAGCGAGGGGCCGGGGAATGAGCAGTTCTTC. Residues: CASSEGPGNEQFF.

Of note for this clone: Other DNA sequences of this sample code for an identical CDR3. This chain joins TRBV5-1 and TRBJ2-2; 7 bases map to TRBD1. This CDR3 is 13 amino acids long. The germline CDR1 and CDR2 sequences are SGHRS and YFSETQ. The V gene end was trimmed by 8 bases and the J gene end by 1 base; junction bases not matched to a gene: 2. The CDR3 protein is CASRTGNTGELFF. The CDR3 DNA sequence: TGCGCCAGTCGGACAGGGAACACCGGGGAGCTGTTTTTT.

V gene TRBV5-5 combines with J gene TRBJ2-7; 12 nucleotides agree with TRBD2. The CDR3 runs to 16 residues. The V segment lost 2 bases and the J segment 4 bases; nucleotides outside the gene matches: 7. Germline V gives CDR1 SGHKS, CDR2 YYEKEE (reference sequence). The CDR3 sequence: CASSFPSGRDLYEQYF. In nucleotides, the CDR3 is TGTGCCAGCAGCTTCCCTAGCGGGAGGGATTTATACGAGCAGTACTTC.

DNA of the CDR3: TGTGCCAGCGCTAGGACAGGCACAGATACGCAGTATTTT. Translated: CASARTGTDTQYF. The chain employs TRBV9 and TRBJ2-3, with D maybe TRBD1 (6 bases). In germline, CDR1 is SGDLS, CDR2 YYNGEE. With 7 bases removed from V and 1 base from J, the gap between germline ends came to 10 bases. The CDR3 is 13 residues long.

This clone appeared once. This CDR3 is also generated by other DNA sequences in the sample. This chain uses TRBV5-6 with TRBJ2-2; 13 bases match TRBD2. Germline V lookup: CDR1 SGHDT, CDR2 YYEEEE. There are 16 residues in the CDR3. The V gene end was trimmed by 2 bases and the J gene end by 5 bases; junction bases not matched to a gene: 3. CDR3 sequence (DNA): TGTGCCAGCAGCTTAGGACTAGCGGGGGCGACCGGGGAGCTGTTTTTT. It codes for CASSLGLAGATGELFF. The full variable domain, rest sourced from reference TRBV5-6 and TRBJ2-2, is DAGVTQSPTHLIKTRGQQVTLRCSPKSGHDTVSWYQQALGQGPQFIFQYYEEEERQRGNFPDRFSGHQFPNYSSELNVNALLLGDSALYLCASSLGLAGATGELFFGEGSRLTVL.

The CDR3 region has the DNA TGTGCCAGCAGCTTAGAGGTCGGGACGGGCGCCTACTACGAGCAGTACTTC. It codes for CASSLEVGTGAYYEQYF. The rearrangement links TRBV11-2 to TRBJ2-7; either TRBD1 or TRBD2 may fit D (5 bases each). V lost 0 bases and J 3 bases, leaving 18 bases between the germline ends. CDR1 and CDR2 from the germline V gene are SGHAT and FQNNGV. This CDR3 comprises 17 residues.

The chain is built from TRBV29-1 and TRBJ2-2; D perhaps matches TRBD2 (7 bases). V lost 8 bases to trimming and J lost 4 bases, with 14 bases between them. The CDR3 has 13 residues. The germline gives CDR1 SQVTM, CDR2 ANQGSEA. The CDR3 reads CSSRGGSTGELFF. As DNA, the CDR3 is TGCAGCAGTAGGGGGGGATCCACCGGGGAGCTGTTTTTT.

This chain links TRBV7-9 with TRBJ2-7, with 8 bases that match TRBD1. CDR1 SEHNR and CDR2 FQNEAQ come from the germline V gene (reference sequence). The CDR3 consists of 15 residues. J gave up 5 bases and V 1 base, and 7 bases lay outside the gene matches. The DNA for the CDR3 is TGTGCCAGCAGCTTAGAATTCGCAGGGGGCGACGAGCAGTACTTC. It specifies CASSLEFAGGDEQYF.

The V and J genes are TRBV9 and TRBJ2-5, with D unclear. Trimming stripped 0 bases from V and 1 base from J, with 7 bases between. The germline CDR1 and CDR2 sequences are SGDLS and YYNGEE. The CDR3 is 14 residues long. CDR3 nucleotide sequence: TGTGCCAGCAGCGTAGTCCCCGGCCAAGAGACCCAGTACTTC. Translating it yields CASSVVPGQETQYF.

CDR3 bases: TGTGCCTGGAGTGAGCAGGGCAGCTCCTACGAGCAGTACTTC. It specifies CAWSEQGSSYEQYF. The chain uses TRBV30 and TRBJ2-7; D is perhaps TRBD1 (5 bases). Germline-derived CDR1 and CDR2 are GTSNPN and SVGIG (reference sequence). Trimming took off 1 base at V and 0 bases at J, with 10 bases between the two ends. The CDR3 covers 14 residues.

The rearrangement joins TRBV11-2 to TRBJ2-7; D is possibly TRBD2 (7 bases). CDR3 size: 12 residues. Germline V gene data show CDR1 as SGHAT and CDR2 as FQNNGV. The germline V and J ends were trimmed by 0 bases and 12 bases, with 12 bases remaining between them. The CDR3 nucleotides read TGTGCCAGCAGCTTAGAGGGGGGGGACACGTACTTC. It is translated as CASSLEGGDTYF.

V gene TRBV4-2 combines with J gene TRBJ2-7, with TRBD2 matching over 11 bases. The CDR3 has 20 residues. V gave up 1 base and J gave up 5 bases; unmatched junction bases: 19. Germline CDR1 reads LGHNA; CDR2 reads YNFKEQ. The CDR3: CASSQVFKGVAGGPPHEQYF. The CDR3 DNA sequence: TGTGCCAGCAGCCAAGTTTTCAAGGGAGTAGCGGGGGGGCCCCCCCACGAGCAGTACTTC.

The chain uses TRBV6-6 and TRBJ2-7; 7 nucleotides line up with TRBD1. J was trimmed by 4 bases and V by 4 bases; bases with no gene match: 7. Looked up from germline, CDR1 is MNHNY and CDR2 is SVGAGI (reference sequence). The CDR3 loop spans 14 amino acids. CDR3 in amino acids: CASSFSGTDYEQYF. DNA for the CDR3: TGTGCCAGCAGTTTCTCGGGGACAGATTACGAGCAGTACTTC.

The chain is built from TRBV11-2 and TRBJ2-3, with 10 bases fitting TRBD2. V was pared by 4 bases and J by 5 bases, with 3 bases of the junction left unmatched. The CDR3 consists of 14 residues. The germline V gene has CDR1 SGHAT and CDR2 FQNNGV. The CDR3 nucleotides are TGTGCCAGCAGCTCTCTAGCGGGGGTAGATACGCAGTATTTT. Translating it yields CASSSLAGVDTQYF.

The chain employs TRBV27 and TRBJ2-7, with TRBD2 matching 7 bases. Germline V gives CDR1 MNHEY, CDR2 SMNVEV (reference sequence). The CDR3 loop spans 13 amino acids. The V and J ends lost 5 bases and 2 bases, in that order; junction bases with no gene match: 3. CDR3 DNA: TGTGCCAGCAGTCAGCGGGGCGCCTACGAGCAGTACTTC. It specifies CASSQRGAYEQYF.

A remark on this clone: At one end, the junction sequence differs from germline, possibly due to a read error. The chain combines TRBV6-6 with TRBJ1-5; tentative D call: TRBD1 (5 bases). The CDR3 consists of 15 residues. In germline, CDR1 is MNHNY, CDR2 SVGAGI (reference sequence). The CDR3 bases are TGTGCCAGCAGTGACTCCCGAGGGACGGCTCAGCCCCAGCATTTT. This encodes CASSDSRGTAQPQHF.

The V and J genes are TRBV25-1 and TRBJ1-1; D remains ambiguous. Trimming took 3 bases from V and 0 from J, leaving 8 bases between them. Germline loops: CDR1 MGHDK, CDR2 SYGVNS. CDR3 length: 14 residues. This chain's CDR3 is CASSDGGLNTEAFF. The CDR3 DNA sequence: TGTGCCAGCAGTGATGGAGGTTTGAACACTGAAGCTTTCTTT.

The rearrangement links TRBV19 to TRBJ1-1; D gene unclear. The CDR3 loop spans 14 amino acids. V lost 5 bases to trimming and J lost 1 base, with 11 bases between them. Germline-derived CDR1 and CDR2 are LNHDA and SQIVND (reference sequence). The CDR3 here is CASSDWRENTEAFF. In nucleotides, the CDR3 is TGTGCCAGTAGTGACTGGAGAGAGAACACTGAAGCTTTCTTT. The entire variable domain, with the rest obtained from reference TRBV19 and TRBJ1-1, is as follows: DGGITQSPKYLFRKEGQNVTLSCEQNLNHDAMYWYRQDPGQGLRLIYYSQIVNDFQKGDIAEGYSVSREKKESFPLTVTSAQKNPTAFYLCASSDWRENTEAFFGQGTRLTVV.

V usage is TRBV27 and J usage is TRBJ2-1; D is unclear. This CDR3 spans 12 amino acids. Germline CDR1 MNHEY, CDR2 SMNVEV (reference sequence). Trimming pared 2 bases from V and 9 bases from J, leaving 8 bases between. The CDR3 nucleotides are TGTGCCAGCAGTTTACGAATCGGTGAGCAGTTCTTC. Encoded protein: CASSLRIGEQFF.

The CDR3 sequence is CASSLSPGTGVSEQYF. CDR3 sequence (DNA): TGTGCCAGCAGTTTATCCCCTGGGACAGGGGTGAGCGAGCAGTACTTC. The chain is built from TRBV27 and TRBJ2-7; TRBD1 agrees at 10 bases. The length of the CDR3 is 16 residues. V gave up 0 bases and J gave up 6 bases; unmatched junction bases: 8. Germline CDR1 and CDR2: MNHEY and SMNVEV (reference sequence).

The chain carries TRBV5-6 and TRBJ2-7; no clear D. Trimming left V 1 base short and J 4 bases short, with 9 bases between. This CDR3 comprises 13 residues. Germline V gene sequence: CDR1 SGHDT, CDR2 YYEEEE. The CDR3 loop is CASSLTPPYEQYF. In nucleotides, the CDR3 is TGTGCCAGCAGCTTGACCCCTCCGTACGAGCAGTACTTC.

CDR3 DNA sequence: TGCAGCGTTGAAGGGGCCGGGGCAGGGAACCCCTACGAGCAGTACTTC. This translates into CSVEGAGAGNPYEQYF. The J gene is TRBJ2-7, the V gene TRBV29-1; TRBD1 or TRBD2 may be the D gene (5 bases each). Trimming took 1 base from V and 2 from J, leaving 18 bases between them. In germline, CDR1 is SQVTM, CDR2 ANQGSEA. The CDR3 runs 16 residues.

This chain connects TRBV4-3 to TRBJ2-5; D remains ambiguous. Germline loops: CDR1 LGHNA, CDR2 YSLEER. V was trimmed by 0 bases and J by 0 bases, leaving 14 bases between them. The length of the CDR3 is 17 residues. Here the CDR3 reads CASSQDLILGYQETQYF. CDR3 nucleotide sequence: TGCGCCAGCAGCCAAGATCTCATCTTGGGGTACCAAGAGACCCAGTACTTC.

The genes are TRBV7-9 and TRBJ2-1, with 9 bases lining up with TRBD2. This CDR3 is built from 15 residues. The ends lost 4 bases at V and 5 bases at J; junction bases unmatched: 6. Germline V gives CDR1 SEHNR, CDR2 FQNEAQ (reference sequence). In DNA form, the CDR3 reads TGTGCCAGCAGCTCGAGCGGGGGGCAAGACAATGAGCAGTTCTTC. It is translated as CASSSSGGQDNEQFF. The full variable domain, its missing parts supplied by reference TRBV7-9 and TRBJ2-1, is DTGVSQNPRHKITKRGQNVTFRCDPISEHNRLYWYRQTLGQGPEFLTYFQNEAQLEKSRLLSDRFSAERPKGSFSTLEIQRTEQGDSAMYLCASSSSGGQDNEQFFGPGTRLTVL.

This clone was found once. Here the CDR3 DNA reads TGTGCCTGGGGATCGGGACAGGGATCGACTGAAGCTTTCTTT. It translates to CAWGSGQGSTEAFF. This chain uses TRBV30 with TRBJ1-1; TRBD1 matches 9 bases. The CDR3 sequence is 14 residues long. V lost 5 bases and J lost 5; bases outside the gene matches: 9. CDR1 GTSNPN and CDR2 SVGIG come from the germline V gene (reference sequence). The full variable domain, completed using reference TRBV30 and TRBJ1-1, is SQTIHQWPATLVQPVGSPLSLECTVEGTSNPNLYWYRQAAGRGLQLLFYSVGIGQISSEVPQNLSASRPQDRQFILSSKKLLLSDSGFYLCAWGSGQGSTEAFFGQGTRLTVV.

This chain joins TRBV11-2 and TRBJ2-7, with 8 nucleotides matching TRBD2. The CDR3 loop spans 14 amino acids. Germline CDR1 SGHAT, CDR2 FQNNGV. V dropped 5 bases and J dropped 0; count of bases not matched to a gene: 3. This chain's CDR3 is CASSRAGASYEQYF. The CDR3, as DNA: TGTGCCAGCAGCCGAGCGGGAGCCTCCTACGAGCAGTACTTC.

As for this clone: In the same sample, other DNA sequences code for this CDR3. The gene calls are TRBV28 and TRBJ2-7; tentatively, D is TRBD1 (6 bases). Trimming removed 3 bases at V and 3 bases at J, with 9 bases between. The CDR3 spans 13 residues. Germline CDR1 reads MDHEN; CDR2 reads SYDVKM. CDR3 sequence reads: CASSFPGDYEQYF. The CDR3 bases are TGTGCCAGCAGTTTCCCAGGGGACTACGAGCAGTACTTC.

The chain has TRBV18 and TRBJ2-7, with D possibly called TRBD1 or TRBD2 (5 bases each). Deletions cut 1 base from V and 1 base from J, with 14 bases between. There are 16 residues in the CDR3. CDR1 and CDR2 from the germline V gene are KGHSH and LQKENI. As DNA, the CDR3 is TGTGCCAGCTCACCACTGGGACCGTCGGGGTCCTACGAGCAGTACTTC. Translated, it gives CASSPLGPSGSYEQYF.